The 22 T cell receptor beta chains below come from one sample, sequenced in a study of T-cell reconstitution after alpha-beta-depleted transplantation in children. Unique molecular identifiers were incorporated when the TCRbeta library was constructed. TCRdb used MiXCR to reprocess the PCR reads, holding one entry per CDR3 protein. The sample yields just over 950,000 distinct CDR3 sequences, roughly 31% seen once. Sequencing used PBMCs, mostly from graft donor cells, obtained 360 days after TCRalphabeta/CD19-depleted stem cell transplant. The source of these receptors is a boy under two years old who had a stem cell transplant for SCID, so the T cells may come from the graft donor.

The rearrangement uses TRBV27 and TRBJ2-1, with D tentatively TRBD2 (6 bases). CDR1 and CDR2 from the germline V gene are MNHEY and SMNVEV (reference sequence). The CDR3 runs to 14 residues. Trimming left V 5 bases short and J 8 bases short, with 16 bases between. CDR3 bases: TGTGCCAGCAGTCGTAGCGGTCCCCGGTATGAGCAGTTCTTC. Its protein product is CASSRSGPRYEQFF.

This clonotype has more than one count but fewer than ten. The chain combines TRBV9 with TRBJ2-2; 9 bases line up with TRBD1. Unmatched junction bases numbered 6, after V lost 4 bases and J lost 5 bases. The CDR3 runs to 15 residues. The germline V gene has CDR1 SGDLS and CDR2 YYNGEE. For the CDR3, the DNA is TGTGCCAGCAGCAAGGGACAGGGAGTAACCGGGGAGCTGTTTTTT. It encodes CASSKGQGVTGELFF.

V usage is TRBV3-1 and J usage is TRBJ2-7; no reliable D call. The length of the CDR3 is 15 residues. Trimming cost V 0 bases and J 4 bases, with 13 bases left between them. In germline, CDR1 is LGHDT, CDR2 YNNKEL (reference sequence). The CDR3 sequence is CASSQDRGVWYEQYF. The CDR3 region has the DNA TGTGCCAGCAGCCAAGATCGAGGAGTCTGGTACGAGCAGTACTTC.

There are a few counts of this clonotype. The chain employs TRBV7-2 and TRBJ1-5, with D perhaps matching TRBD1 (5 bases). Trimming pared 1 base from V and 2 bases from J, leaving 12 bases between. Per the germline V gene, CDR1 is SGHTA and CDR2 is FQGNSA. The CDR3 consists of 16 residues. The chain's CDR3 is CASSLETQGRNQPQHF. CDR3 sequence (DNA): TGTGCCAGCAGCTTAGAAACGCAGGGCCGCAATCAGCCCCAGCATTTT.

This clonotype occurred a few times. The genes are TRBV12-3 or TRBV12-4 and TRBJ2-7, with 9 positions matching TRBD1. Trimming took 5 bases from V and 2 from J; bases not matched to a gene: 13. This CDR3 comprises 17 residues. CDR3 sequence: CASSTHRDRAFPYEQYF. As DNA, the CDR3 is TGTGCCAGCAGTACGCACCGGGACAGGGCCTTTCCCTACGAGCAGTACTTC.

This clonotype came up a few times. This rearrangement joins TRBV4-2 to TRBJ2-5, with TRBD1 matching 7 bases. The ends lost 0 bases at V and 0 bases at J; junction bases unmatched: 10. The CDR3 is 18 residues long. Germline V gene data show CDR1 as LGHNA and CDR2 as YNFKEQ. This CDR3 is CASSQDIRGRGYQETQYF. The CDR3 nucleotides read TGTGCCAGCAGCCAAGATATAAGGGGGCGCGGGTACCAAGAGACCCAGTACTTC.

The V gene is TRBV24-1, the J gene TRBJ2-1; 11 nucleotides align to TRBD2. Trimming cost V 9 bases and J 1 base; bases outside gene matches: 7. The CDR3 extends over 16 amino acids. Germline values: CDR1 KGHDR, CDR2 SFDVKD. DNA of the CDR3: TGTGCCACCTCTAGCGGGGGGTTCCCTTCCTACAATGAGCAGTTCTTC. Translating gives CATSSGGFPSYNEQFF.

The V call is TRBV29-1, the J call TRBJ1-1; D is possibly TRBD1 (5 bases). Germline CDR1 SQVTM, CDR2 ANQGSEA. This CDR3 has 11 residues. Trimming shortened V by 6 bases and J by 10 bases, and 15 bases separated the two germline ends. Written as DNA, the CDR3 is TGCAGCGTCGCCGGGACCTCGGGAGCTTTCTTT. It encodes CSVAGTSGAFF.

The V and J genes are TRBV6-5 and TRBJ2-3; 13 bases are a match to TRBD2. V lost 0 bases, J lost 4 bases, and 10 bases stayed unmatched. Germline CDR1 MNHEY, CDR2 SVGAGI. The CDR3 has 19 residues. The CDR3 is CASSYSSTSGGAGADTQYF. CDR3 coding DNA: TGTGCCAGCAGTTACTCGAGTACTAGCGGGGGGGCGGGTGCAGATACGCAGTATTTT.

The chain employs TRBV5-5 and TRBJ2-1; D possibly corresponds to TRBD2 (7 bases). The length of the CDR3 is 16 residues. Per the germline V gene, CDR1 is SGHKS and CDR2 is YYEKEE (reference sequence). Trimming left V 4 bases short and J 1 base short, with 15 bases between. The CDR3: CASSPRTRGSYNEQFF. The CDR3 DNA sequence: TGTGCCAGCAGCCCTCGGACTAGGGGGTCCTACAATGAGCAGTTCTTC.

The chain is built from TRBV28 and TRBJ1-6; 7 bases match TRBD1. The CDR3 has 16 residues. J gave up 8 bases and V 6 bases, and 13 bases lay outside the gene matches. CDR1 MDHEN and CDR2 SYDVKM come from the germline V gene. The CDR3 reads CASRPLSGQGDSPLHF. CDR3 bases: TGTGCCAGCAGGCCCCTGTCGGGGCAGGGGGATTCACCCCTCCACTTT.

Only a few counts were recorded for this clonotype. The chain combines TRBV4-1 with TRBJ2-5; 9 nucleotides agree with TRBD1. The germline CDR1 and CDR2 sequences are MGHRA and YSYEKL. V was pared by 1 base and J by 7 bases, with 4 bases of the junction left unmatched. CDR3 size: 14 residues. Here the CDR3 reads CASSQVRQGVTQYF. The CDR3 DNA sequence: TGCGCCAGCAGCCAAGTTCGACAGGGGGTGACCCAGTACTTC.

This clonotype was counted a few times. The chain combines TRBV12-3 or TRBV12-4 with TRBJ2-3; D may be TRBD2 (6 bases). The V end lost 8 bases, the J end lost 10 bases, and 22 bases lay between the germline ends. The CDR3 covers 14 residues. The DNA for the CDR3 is TGTGCCAGCTCAGAAACCCCCGGGAGAGTGGCGCAGTATTTT. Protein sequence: CASSETPGRVAQYF.

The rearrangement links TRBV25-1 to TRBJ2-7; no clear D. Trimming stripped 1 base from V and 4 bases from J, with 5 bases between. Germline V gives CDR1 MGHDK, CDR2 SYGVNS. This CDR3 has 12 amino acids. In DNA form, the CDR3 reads TGTGCCAGCAGTGAATTCGGTTACGAGCAGTACTTC. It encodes CASSEFGYEQYF.

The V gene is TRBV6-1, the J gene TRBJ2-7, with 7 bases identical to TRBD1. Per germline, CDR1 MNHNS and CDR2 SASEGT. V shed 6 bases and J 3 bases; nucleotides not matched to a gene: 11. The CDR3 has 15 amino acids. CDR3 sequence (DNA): TGTGCCAGCAGGCGGCGAACAGGGGAAATCTACGAGCAGTACTTC. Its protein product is CASRRRTGEIYEQYF.

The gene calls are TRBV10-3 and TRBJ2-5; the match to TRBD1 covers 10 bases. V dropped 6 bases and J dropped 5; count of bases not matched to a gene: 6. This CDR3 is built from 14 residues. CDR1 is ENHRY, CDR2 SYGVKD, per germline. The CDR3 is CAISGTGAFETQYF. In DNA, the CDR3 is TGTGCCATCAGCGGGACAGGGGCTTTCGAGACCCAGTACTTC.

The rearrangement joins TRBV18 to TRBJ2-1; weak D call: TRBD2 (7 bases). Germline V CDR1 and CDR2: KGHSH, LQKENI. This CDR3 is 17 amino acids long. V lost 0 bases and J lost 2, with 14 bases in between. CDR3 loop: CASSPPNRGATYNEQFF. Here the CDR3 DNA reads TGTGCCAGCTCACCACCGAATCGGGGGGCCACCTACAATGAGCAGTTCTTC.

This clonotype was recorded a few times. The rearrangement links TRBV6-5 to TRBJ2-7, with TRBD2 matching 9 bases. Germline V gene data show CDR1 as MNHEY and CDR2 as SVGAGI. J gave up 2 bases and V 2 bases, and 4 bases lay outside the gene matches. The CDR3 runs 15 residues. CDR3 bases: TGTGCCAGCAGTTACGGCGGGGGGGGCACCTACGAGCAGTACTTC. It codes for CASSYGGGGTYEQYF.

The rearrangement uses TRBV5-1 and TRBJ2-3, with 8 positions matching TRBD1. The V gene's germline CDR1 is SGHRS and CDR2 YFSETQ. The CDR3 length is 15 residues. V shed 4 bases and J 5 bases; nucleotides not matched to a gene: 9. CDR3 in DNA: TGCGCCAGCAGCGGGTCCCCGACAGGGGTAGATACGCAGTATTTT. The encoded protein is CASSGSPTGVDTQYF.

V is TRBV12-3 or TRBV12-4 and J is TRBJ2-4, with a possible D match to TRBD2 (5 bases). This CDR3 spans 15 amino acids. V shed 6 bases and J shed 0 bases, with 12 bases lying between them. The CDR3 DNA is TGTGCCAGCAGACGGGAACTTGAAGCCAAAAACATTCAGTACTTC. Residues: CASRRELEAKNIQYF.

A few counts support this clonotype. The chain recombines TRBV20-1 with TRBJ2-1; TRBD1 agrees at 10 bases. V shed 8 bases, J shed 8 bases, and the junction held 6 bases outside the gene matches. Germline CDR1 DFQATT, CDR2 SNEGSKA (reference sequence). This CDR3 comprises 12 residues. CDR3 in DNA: TGCAGTCCCCGGACAGGGGGGGATGAGCAGTTCTTC. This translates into CSPRTGGDEQFF.

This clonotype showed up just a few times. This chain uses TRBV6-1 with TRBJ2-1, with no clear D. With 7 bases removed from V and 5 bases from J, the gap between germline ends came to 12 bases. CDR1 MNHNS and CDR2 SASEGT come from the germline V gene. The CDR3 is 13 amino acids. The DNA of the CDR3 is TGTGCCAGCAACCCATCCGCTAACAATGAGCAGTTCTTC. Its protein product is CASNPSANNEQFF.